Described below is a single T cell receptor beta chain sequence and its context. V shed 4 bases, J shed 2 bases, and the junction held 6 bases outside the gene matches. CDR1 is SGHNT, CDR2 YYREEE, per germline (reference sequence). The CDR3 spans 16 residues. A multiplex PCR was run with 60 Vbeta primers and 13 Jbeta primers. Sequenced by immunoSEQ multiplex PCR; TCRdb stores in-frame clones only, minus some. The sample shows about 200,000 clones, 79% of them seen only once. The data are from a study of cytomegalovirus exposure and HLA in healthy donors. The V call is TRBV5-4, the J call TRBJ1-4, with 9 nucleotides matching TRBD1. The origin of this receptor is a girl aged 5-17 years in good health and CMV-seropositive. Sequencing used PBMCs. This chain's CDR3 is CASSRQGGATNEKLFF. Written as DNA, the CDR3 is TGTGCCAGCAGCAGACAGGGGGGCGCGACTAATGAAAAACTGTTTTTT. The entire variable domain, with the rest obtained from reference TRBV5-4 and TRBJ1-4, is as follows: ETGVTQSPTHLIKTRGQQVTLRCSSQSGHNTVSWYQQALGQGPQFIFQYYREEENGRGNFPPRFSGLQFPNYSSELNVNALELDDSALYLCASSRQGGATNEKLFFGSGTQLSVL.